These T cell receptor beta chains were read from a single sample in a study of T cells after posttransplantation cyclophosphamide. Here immunoSEQ multiplex PCR was the method, and the copy in TCRdb shows in-frame clones only, minus some. Seen here are about 22,000 clones, approximately 88% observed once, and the top ten hold around 8.2%. This specimen was PBMCs, taken after an allogeneic stem cell transplant with a calcineurin inhibitor and methotrexate. These receptors were taken from a female patient aged 50-59 years who received an allogeneic stem cell transplant from an unrelated donor, was CMV-positive, and had chronic GVHD only. Some of these T cells may belong to the graft donor. The CDR3 runs from the conserved cysteine through the conserved F or W. Each record gives: J gene, V gene, D gene, clone size, CDR3 protein, CDR3 DNA. The D gene is left open where the match is weak. Rows may omit the clone size; those that give it use once, few, many or a size class.

TRBJ1-1	TRBV7-6	.	.	CASSLTELNTEAFF	TGTGCCAGCAGCTTGACAGAACTGAACACTGAAGCTTTCTTT
TRBJ2-1	TRBV10-3	TRBD2	.	CAIAVAGAVGNEQFF	TGTGCCATTGCGGTAGCGGGAGCGGTTGGTAATGAGCAGTTCTTC
TRBJ2-4	TRBV6-1	TRBD1	once	CASSADRGTKNIQYF	TGTGCCAGCAGTGCCGACAGGGGGACCAAAAACATTCAGTACTTC
TRBJ2-7	TRBV7-3	.	.	CASSPRQGGEQYF	TGTGCCAGCAGCCCGCGGCAGGGAGGCGAGCAGTACTTC
TRBJ2-1	TRBV6-4	TRBD2	.	CASKKPGLAGKYNEQFF	TGTGCCAGCAAAAAACCGGGACTAGCGGGAAAATACAATGAGCAGTTCTTC
TRBJ2-3	TRBV19	.	.	CASSISPIDTDTQYF	TGTGCCAGTAGTATTTCACCGATAGACACAGATACGCAGTATTTT
TRBJ2-2	TRBV28	TRBD1	.	CATWDRGNTGELFF	TGTGCCACCTGGGACAGGGGGAACACCGGGGAGCTGTTTTTT
TRBJ1-4	TRBV27	.	.	CASSPQGREKLFF	TGTGCCAGCAGTCCCCAGGGTAGGGAAAAACTGTTTTTT
TRBJ2-5	TRBV7-2	TRBD2	.	CASSFAGTSGETQYF	TGTGCCAGCAGCTTCGCCGGGACTAGCGGGGAGACCCAGTACTTC
TRBJ2-7	TRBV5-4	TRBD1	.	CASSSGQGVSYEQYF	TGTGCCAGCAGCTCCGGACAGGGGGTTTCCTACGAGCAGTACTTC
TRBJ1-1	TRBV7-2	TRBD1	.	CASSLARGQAEAFF	TGTGCCAGCAGCTTAGCCAGGGGGCAGGCTGAAGCTTTCTTT